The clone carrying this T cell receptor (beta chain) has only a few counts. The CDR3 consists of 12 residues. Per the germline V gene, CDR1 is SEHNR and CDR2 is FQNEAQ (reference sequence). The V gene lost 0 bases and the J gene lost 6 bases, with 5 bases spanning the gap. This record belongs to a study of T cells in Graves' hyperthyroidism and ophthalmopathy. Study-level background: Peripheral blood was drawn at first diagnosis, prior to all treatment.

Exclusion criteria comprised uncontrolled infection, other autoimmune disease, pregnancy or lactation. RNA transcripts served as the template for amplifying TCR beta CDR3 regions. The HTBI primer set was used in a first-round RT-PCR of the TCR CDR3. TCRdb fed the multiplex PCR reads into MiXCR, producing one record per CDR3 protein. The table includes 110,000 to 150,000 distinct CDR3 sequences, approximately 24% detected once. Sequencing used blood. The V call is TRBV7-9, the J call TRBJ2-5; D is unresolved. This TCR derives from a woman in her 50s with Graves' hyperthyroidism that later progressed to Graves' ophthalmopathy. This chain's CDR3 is CASSLAEKTQYF. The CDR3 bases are TGTGCCAGCAGCTTAGCAGAGAAGACCCAGTACTTC.